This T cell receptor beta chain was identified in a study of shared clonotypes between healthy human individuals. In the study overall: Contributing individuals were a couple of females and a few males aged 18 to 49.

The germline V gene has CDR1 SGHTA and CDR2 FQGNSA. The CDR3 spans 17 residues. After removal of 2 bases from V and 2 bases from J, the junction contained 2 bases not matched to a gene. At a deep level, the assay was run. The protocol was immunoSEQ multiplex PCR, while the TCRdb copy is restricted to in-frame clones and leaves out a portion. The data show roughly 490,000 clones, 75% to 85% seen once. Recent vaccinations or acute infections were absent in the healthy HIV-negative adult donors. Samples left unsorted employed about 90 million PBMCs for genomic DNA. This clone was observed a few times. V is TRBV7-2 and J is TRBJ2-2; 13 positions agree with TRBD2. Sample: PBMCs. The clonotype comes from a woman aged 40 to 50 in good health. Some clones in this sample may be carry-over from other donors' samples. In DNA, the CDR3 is TGTGCCAGCAGCTTACCGGGACTAGCGGGAAACACCGGGGAGCTGTTTTTT. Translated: CASSLPGLAGNTGELFF.